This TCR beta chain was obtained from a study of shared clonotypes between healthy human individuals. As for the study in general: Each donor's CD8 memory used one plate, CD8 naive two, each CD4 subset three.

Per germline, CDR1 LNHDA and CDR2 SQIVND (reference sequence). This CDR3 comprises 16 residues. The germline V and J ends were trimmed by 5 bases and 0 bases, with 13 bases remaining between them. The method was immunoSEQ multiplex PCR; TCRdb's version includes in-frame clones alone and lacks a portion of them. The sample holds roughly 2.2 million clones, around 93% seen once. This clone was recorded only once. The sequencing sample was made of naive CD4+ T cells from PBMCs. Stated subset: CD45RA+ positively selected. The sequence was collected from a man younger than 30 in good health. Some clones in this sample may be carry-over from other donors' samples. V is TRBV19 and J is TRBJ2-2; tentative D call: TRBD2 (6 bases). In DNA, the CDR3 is TGTGCCAGTAGTTCTCCCGGAGGGCCGAACACCGGGGAGCTGTTTTTT. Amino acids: CASSSPGGPNTGELFF.